A selection of T cell receptor beta chains follows, all from one sample in a study of blood T cell repertoires in COVID-19. Repertoires were generated with immunoSEQ multiplex PCR, while TCRdb's copy carries only in-frame clones and drops some. The sample has 100,000 or so clones; 85% are singletons. Sequenced: peripheral blood. All receptors come from a man aged 50-59 years with acute or convalescent COVID-19. Each CDR3 is given with its conserved first and last residue. The D gene is left open where the match is weak. The size of a clone is reported for some rows only, either as once, few or many, or as a class for expanded clones.

d_gene: NA; j_gene: TRBJ1-2; v_gene: TRBV27; abundance: NA; CDR3nt: TGTGCCAGCAGTTTAAGGGAGAACTATGGCTACACCTTC; CDR3aa: CASSLRENYGYTF
d_gene: TRBD1; j_gene: TRBJ2-4; v_gene: TRBV5-1; abundance: NA; CDR3nt: TGCGCCAGCAGCCCCGGGACAGAAAACATTCAGTACTTC; CDR3aa: CASSPGTENIQYF
d_gene: TRBD1; j_gene: TRBJ1-1; v_gene: TRBV18; abundance: few; CDR3nt: TGTGCCAGCTCACCCCCCGGGACAGGGAATATGAACACTGAAGCTTTCTTT; CDR3aa: CASSPPGTGNMNTEAFF
d_gene: NA; j_gene: TRBJ2-4; v_gene: TRBV27; abundance: NA; CDR3nt: TGTGCCAGCAGTTTACAAGCGGCAGGAAACATTCAGTACTTC; CDR3aa: CASSLQAAGNIQYF
d_gene: NA; j_gene: TRBJ2-7; v_gene: TRBV11-2; abundance: once; CDR3nt: TGTGCCAGCAGCTTAGGGCGACAGGGAGGTTACGAGCAGTACTTC; CDR3aa: CASSLGRQGGYEQYF
d_gene: TRBD1; j_gene: TRBJ2-1; v_gene: TRBV5-1; abundance: NA; CDR3nt: TGCGCCAGCCGGACAGGGTTCAATGAGCAGTTCTTC; CDR3aa: CASRTGFNEQFF
d_gene: TRBD1; j_gene: TRBJ2-5; v_gene: TRBV28; abundance: NA; CDR3nt: TGTGCCAGCAGTTTGGACAGGGGGAGAAAAGAGACCCAGTACTTC; CDR3aa: CASSLDRGRKETQYF
d_gene: TRBD1; j_gene: TRBJ2-1; v_gene: TRBV27; abundance: NA; CDR3nt: TGTGCCAGCAGATACAGGGGGCAAGTCAATGAGCAGTTCTTC; CDR3aa: CASRYRGQVNEQFF
d_gene: NA; j_gene: TRBJ2-1; v_gene: TRBV28; abundance: NA; CDR3nt: TGTGCCAGCAGTTTAGGTCTAGCGCCCCTCAATGAGCAGTTCTTC; CDR3aa: CASSLGLAPLNEQFF
d_gene: TRBD1; j_gene: TRBJ1-5; v_gene: TRBV2; abundance: NA; CDR3nt: TGTGCCAGCAGAGAACAGGGGCCCAAATCCTATAGCAATCAGCCCCAGCATTTT; CDR3aa: CASREQGPKSYSNQPQHF
d_gene: NA; j_gene: TRBJ2-7; v_gene: TRBV3-1/TRBV3-2; abundance: NA; CDR3nt: TGTGCCAGCAGCCAAGAAGGTAGCGATAGCTCCTACGAGCAGTACTTC; CDR3aa: CASSQEGSDSSYEQYF
d_gene: NA; j_gene: TRBJ2-5; v_gene: TRBV19; abundance: NA; CDR3nt: TGTGCCAGTAGTCCCGGATCAGGAAAGACCCAGTACTTC; CDR3aa: CASSPGSGKTQYF
d_gene: TRBD1; j_gene: TRBJ1-1; v_gene: TRBV6-1; abundance: NA; CDR3nt: TGTGCCAGCAGTGAAGCGACGGACAGGGTAACTGAAGCTTTCTTT; CDR3aa: CASSEATDRVTEAFF
d_gene: NA; j_gene: TRBJ1-4; v_gene: TRBV10-1; abundance: few; CDR3nt: TGCGCCAGCAGTGAAGGTTCAGAGGGTAATGAAAAACTGTTTTTT; CDR3aa: CASSEGSEGNEKLFF
d_gene: TRBD1; j_gene: TRBJ1-5; v_gene: TRBV29-1; abundance: NA; CDR3nt: TGCAGCGTTCAGGACAGGACCAATCAGCCCCAGCATTTT; CDR3aa: CSVQDRTNQPQHF
d_gene: NA; j_gene: TRBJ1-3; v_gene: TRBV13; abundance: NA; CDR3nt: TGTGCCAGCAGCTTAGGCCTCGGGGGTGTCTCAGGAAACACCATATATTTT; CDR3aa: CASSLGLGGVSGNTIYF
d_gene: NA; j_gene: TRBJ2-1; v_gene: TRBV2; abundance: NA; CDR3nt: TGTGCCAGCAGTGTTATGTCTAGCGCCTACAATGAGCAGTTCTTC; CDR3aa: CASSVMSSAYNEQFF
d_gene: NA; j_gene: TRBJ2-3; v_gene: TRBV2; abundance: NA; CDR3nt: TGTGCCAGCAATAAACAGGGCGGGAGCACAGATACGCAGTATTTT; CDR3aa: CASNKQGGSTDTQYF
d_gene: NA; j_gene: TRBJ1-5; v_gene: TRBV6-5; abundance: NA; CDR3nt: TGTGCCAGCAGTTACTCCCCGGAGGGTCAGCCCCAGCATTTT; CDR3aa: CASSYSPEGQPQHF
d_gene: TRBD1; j_gene: TRBJ2-1; v_gene: TRBV2; abundance: NA; CDR3nt: TGTGCCAGCAGTTCAGTTCAGGGGGACAATGAGCAGTTCTTC; CDR3aa: CASSSVQGDNEQFF
d_gene: TRBD1; j_gene: TRBJ2-7; v_gene: TRBV18; abundance: NA; CDR3nt: TGTGCCAGCTCGCCGGGACAGGGATATTACGAGCAGTACTTC; CDR3aa: CASSPGQGYYEQYF
d_gene: TRBD1; j_gene: TRBJ1-6; v_gene: TRBV6-5; abundance: NA; CDR3nt: TGTGCCAGTACCGAGACAGGGGAAAGGTCACCCCTCCACTTT; CDR3aa: CASTETGERSPLHF
d_gene: TRBD2; j_gene: TRBJ2-7; v_gene: TRBV28; abundance: NA; CDR3nt: TGTGCCAGCAACCGGGGGGGGAGCAGTCTTTACGAGCAGTACTTC; CDR3aa: CASNRGGSSLYEQYF